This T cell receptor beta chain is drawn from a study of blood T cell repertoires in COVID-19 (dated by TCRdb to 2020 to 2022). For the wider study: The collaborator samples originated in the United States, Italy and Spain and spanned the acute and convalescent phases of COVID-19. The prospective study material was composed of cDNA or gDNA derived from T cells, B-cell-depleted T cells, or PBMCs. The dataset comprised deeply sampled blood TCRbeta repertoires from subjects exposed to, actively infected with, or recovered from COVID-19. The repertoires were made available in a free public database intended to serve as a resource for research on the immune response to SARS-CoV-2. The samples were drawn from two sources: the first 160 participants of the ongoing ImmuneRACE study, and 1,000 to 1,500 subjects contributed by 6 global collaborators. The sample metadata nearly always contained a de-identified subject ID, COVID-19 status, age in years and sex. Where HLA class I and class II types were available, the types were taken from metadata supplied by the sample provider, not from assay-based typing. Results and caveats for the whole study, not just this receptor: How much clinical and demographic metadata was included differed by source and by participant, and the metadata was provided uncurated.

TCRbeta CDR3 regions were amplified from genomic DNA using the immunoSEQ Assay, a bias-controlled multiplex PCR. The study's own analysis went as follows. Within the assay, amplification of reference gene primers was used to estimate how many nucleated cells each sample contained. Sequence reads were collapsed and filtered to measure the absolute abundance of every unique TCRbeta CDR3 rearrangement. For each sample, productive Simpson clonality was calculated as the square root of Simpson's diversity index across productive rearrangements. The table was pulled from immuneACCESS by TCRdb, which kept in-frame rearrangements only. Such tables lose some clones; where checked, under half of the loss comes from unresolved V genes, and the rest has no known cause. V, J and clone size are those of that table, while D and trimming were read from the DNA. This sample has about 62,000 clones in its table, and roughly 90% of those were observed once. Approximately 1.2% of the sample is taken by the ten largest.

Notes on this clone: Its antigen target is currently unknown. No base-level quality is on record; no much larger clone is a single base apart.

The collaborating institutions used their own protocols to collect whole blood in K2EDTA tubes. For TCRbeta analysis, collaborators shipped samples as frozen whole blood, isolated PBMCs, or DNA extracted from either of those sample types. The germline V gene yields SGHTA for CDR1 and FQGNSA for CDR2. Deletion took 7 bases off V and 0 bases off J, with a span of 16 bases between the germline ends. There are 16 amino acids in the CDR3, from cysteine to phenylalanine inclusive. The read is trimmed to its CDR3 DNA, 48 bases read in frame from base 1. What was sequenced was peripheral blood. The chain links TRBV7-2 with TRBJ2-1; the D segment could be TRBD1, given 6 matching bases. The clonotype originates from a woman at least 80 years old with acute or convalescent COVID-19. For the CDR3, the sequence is CASTLSGDSSYNEQFF. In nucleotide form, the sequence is TGTGCCAGCACCCTCTCAGGGGATAGCTCCTACAATGAGCAGTTCTTC.